This TCR beta chain appears in the sequencing data of a study of T cell repertoires in cytomegalovirus infection. Across the whole study: It was recently identified HLA-C-restricted and well-studied HLA-B-restricted CMV epitopes that the study used. Through public TCR beta signatures, both CMV infection and matching HLA type were indicated. General study points: Ex vivo, HLA-C-restricted CMV-specific TCR beta clonotypes prevailed over the rest of the response. There were carriers of CMV plus the relevant HLA, and cumulative public TCR beta family frequency identified them.

As to this clonotype: What it recognizes is unknown.

Germline V gives CDR1 MGHDK, CDR2 SYGVNS. This CDR3 is 14 amino acids long. With 1 base removed from V and 4 bases from J, the gap between germline ends came to 10 bases. One entry per CDR3 protein, called by TCRdb with MiXCR from the reads. The sample consists of some 920,000 distinct CDR3 sequences, roughly a third of them appearing once. This sequence was found in a human donor in good health (CMV status not recorded). Some clones in this sample may be carry-over from other donors' samples. The specimen was cultured CD8+ T cells from PBMCs, collected from culture after CMV antigen stimulation. The chain recombines TRBV25-1 with TRBJ2-5; D gene ambiguous. The CDR3 here is CASSEWRTGETQYF. As DNA, the CDR3 is TGTGCCAGCAGTGAATGGAGAACCGGAGAGACCCAGTACTTC.